This T cell receptor beta chain came from a study of blood T cell repertoires in COVID-19. Study at large: Researchers got acute and convalescent COVID-19 samples from the United States, Italy and Spain. Sources were T cells, B-cell-depleted T cells, or PBMCs; the material itself was cDNA or gDNA.

Authors' data handling: Scientists estimated how many nucleated cells there were by amplifying reference gene primers. The repertoire was sequenced with immunoSEQ multiplex PCR; TCRdb's copy has only in-frame clones and lacks some. The DNA gave D and trimming, while V, J and clone size come from that table. This sample has around 160,000 clones, with more than 90% found just once. V was clipped by 6 bases and J by 0 bases, with 11 bases between them. CDR3 length: 14 residues. CDR1 is SEHNR, CDR2 FQNEAQ, per germline (reference sequence). The chain links TRBV7-9 to TRBJ1-1; a weak D match, TRBD1 (5 bases). The specimen sequenced was peripheral blood. The source of this sequence is a man between 60 and 70 years old with active or convalescent COVID-19. The CDR3 sequence: CASSPDSMNTEAFF. The CDR3 DNA sequence: TGTGCCAGCAGTCCCGACAGTATGAACACTGAAGCTTTCTTT.